This T cell receptor beta chain was recovered during a study of shared clonotypes between healthy human individuals. Study details: Donors had three CD4 naive, three CD4 memory, two CD8 naive and one CD8 memory plate apiece. Study-wide results and caveats: Naive subsets generally exceeded memory subsets in estimated richness.

The protocol was immunoSEQ multiplex PCR, while the TCRdb copy is restricted to in-frame clones and leaves out a portion. The sample carries around 1.1 million clones, about 80% recorded once. A remark on this clone: Its specificity is unknown.

The CDR3 contains 14 residues. Germline V CDR1 and CDR2: LNHDA, SQIVND (reference sequence). Losses at the gene ends were 6 bases for V and 11 bases for J; bases not matched to a gene: 11. The clonotype comes from a young man in good health. Some clones in this sample may be carry-over from other donors' samples. The V gene is TRBV19, the J gene TRBJ1-5; TRBD1 agrees at 9 bases. The sequenced sample was memory CD4+ T cells from PBMCs. Stated subset: CD45RA-negative fraction. The CDR3 region is CASSRTGVQGAQHF. The CDR3 bases are TGTGCCAGTAGCCGGACAGGGGTTCAGGGGGCCCAGCATTTT.